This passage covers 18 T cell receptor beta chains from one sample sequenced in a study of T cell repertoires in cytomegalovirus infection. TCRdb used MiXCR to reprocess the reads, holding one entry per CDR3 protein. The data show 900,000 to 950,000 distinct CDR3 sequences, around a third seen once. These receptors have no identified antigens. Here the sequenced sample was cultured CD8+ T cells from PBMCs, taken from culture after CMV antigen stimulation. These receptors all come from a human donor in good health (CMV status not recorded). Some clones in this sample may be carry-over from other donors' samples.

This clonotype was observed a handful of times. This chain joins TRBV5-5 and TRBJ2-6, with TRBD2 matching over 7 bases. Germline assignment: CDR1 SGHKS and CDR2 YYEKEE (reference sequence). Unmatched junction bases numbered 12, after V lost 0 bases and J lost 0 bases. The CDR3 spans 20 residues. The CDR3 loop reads CASSLETSPIHSSGANVLTF. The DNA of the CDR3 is TGTGCCAGCAGCTTGGAGACTAGCCCGATTCATTCCTCTGGGGCCAACGTCCTGACTTTC.

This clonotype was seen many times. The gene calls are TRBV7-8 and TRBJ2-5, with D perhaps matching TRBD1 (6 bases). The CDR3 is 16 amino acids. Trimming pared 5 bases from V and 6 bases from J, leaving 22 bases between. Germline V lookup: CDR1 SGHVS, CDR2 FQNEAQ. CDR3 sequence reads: CASSVGTGTQGQTQYF. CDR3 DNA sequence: TGTGCCAGCAGCGTGGGCACCGGGACACAAGGCCAGACCCAGTACTTC.

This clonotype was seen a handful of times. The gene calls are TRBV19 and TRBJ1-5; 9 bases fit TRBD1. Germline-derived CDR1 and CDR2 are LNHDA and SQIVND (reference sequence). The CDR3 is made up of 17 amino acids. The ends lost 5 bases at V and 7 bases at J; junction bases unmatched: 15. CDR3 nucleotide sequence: TGTGCCAGTAGTCCCCGGCCGCAACAGGGGGCGACGCAGCCCCAGCATTTT. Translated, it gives CASSPRPQQGATQPQHF.

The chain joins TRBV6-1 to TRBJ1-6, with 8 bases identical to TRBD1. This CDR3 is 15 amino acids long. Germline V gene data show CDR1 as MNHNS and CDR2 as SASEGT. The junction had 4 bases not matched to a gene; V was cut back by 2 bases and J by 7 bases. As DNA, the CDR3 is TGTGCCAGCAGTGAACTGGACAGGGCCAATTCACCCCTCCACTTT. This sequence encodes CASSELDRANSPLHF.

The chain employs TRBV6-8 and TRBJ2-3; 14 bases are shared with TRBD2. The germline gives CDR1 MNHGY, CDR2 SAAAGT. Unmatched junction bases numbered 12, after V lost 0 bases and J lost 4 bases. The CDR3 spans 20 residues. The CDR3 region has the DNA TGTGCCAGCAGTTACTCGACTAGCGGGGGGGCAGAGGGTACCCCAGATACGCAGTATTTT. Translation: CASSYSTSGGAEGTPDTQYF.

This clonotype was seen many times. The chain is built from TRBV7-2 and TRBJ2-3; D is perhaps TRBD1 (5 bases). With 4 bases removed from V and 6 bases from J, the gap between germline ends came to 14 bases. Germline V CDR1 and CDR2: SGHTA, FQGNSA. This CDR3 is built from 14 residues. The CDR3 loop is CASSYISGYDTQYF. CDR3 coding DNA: TGTGCCAGCAGCTACATATCAGGGTACGATACGCAGTATTTT.

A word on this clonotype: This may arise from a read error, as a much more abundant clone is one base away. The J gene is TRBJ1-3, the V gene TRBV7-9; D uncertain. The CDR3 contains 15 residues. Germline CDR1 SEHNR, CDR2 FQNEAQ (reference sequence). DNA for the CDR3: TGTGTCAGCAGCCCAAGGGTACACTCTGGAAACACCATATATTTT. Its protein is CVSSPRVHSGNTIYF.

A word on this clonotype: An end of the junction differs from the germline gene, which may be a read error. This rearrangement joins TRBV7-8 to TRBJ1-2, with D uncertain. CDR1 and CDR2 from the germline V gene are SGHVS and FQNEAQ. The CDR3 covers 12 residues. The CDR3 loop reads CASSPGGREPKF. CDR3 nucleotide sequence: TGTGCCAGCAGCCCGGGAGGGAGGGAACCGAAATTC.

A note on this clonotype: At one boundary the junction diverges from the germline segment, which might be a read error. DNA for the CDR3: TGTGCCAGCAGCGCCGAGGCGGGACTAGAGCGCCAGTTT. Its protein product is CASSAEAGLERQF. The chain is built from TRBV7-9 and TRBJ2-3; TRBD2 agrees at 8 bases. The CDR3 covers 13 residues. Germline V gene sequence: CDR1 SEHNR, CDR2 FQNEAQ (reference sequence).

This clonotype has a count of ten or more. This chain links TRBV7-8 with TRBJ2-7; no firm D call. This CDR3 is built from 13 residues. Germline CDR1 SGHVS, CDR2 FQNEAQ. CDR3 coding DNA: TGTGCCAGCAGCTTCGGACGGCGGTACGGGCAGTACGTC. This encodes CASSFGRRYGQYV.

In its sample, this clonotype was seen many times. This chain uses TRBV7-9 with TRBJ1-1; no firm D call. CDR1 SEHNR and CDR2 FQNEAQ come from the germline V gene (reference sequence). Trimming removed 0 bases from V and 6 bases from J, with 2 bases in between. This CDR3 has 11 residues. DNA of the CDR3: TGTGCCAGCAGCTTAGCCTCTGAAGCTTTCTTT. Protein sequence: CASSLASEAFF.

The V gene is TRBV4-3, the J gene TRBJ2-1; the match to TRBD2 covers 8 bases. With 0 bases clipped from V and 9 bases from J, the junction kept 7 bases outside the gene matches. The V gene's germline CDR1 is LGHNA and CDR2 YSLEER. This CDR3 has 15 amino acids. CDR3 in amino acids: CASSQDRLARSEQFF. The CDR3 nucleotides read TGCGCCAGCAGCCAAGATCGACTAGCGAGGAGTGAGCAGTTCTTC.

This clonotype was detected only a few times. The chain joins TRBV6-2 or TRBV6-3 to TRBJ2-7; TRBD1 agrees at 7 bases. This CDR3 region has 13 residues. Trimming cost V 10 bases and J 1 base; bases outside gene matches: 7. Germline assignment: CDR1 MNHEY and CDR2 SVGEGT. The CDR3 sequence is CATGTVKSYEQYV. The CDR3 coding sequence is TGTGCCACGGGGACAGTCAAATCCTACGAGCAGTACGTC.

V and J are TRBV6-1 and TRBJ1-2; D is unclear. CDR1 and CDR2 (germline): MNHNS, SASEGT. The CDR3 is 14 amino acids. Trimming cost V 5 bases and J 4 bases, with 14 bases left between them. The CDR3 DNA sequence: TGTGCCAGCAGTCCCGGGCCCGGAGGCTATGGCTACACCTTC. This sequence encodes CASSPGPGGYGYTF.

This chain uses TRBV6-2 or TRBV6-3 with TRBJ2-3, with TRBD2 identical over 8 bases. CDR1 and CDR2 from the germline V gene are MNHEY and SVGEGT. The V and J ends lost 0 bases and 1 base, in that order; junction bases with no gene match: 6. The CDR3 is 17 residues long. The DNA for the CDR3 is TGTGCCAGCAGTTACTCTGGCCTTAGCGGGGGCACAGATACGCAGTATTTT. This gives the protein CASSYSGLSGGTDTQYF.

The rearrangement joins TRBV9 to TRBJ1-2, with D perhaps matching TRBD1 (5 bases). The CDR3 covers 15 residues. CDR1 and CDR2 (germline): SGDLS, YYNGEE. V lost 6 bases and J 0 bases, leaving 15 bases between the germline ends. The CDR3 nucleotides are TGTGCCAGCACCCAGCGAGGAGGGGCTAACTATGGCTACACCTTC. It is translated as CASTQRGGANYGYTF.

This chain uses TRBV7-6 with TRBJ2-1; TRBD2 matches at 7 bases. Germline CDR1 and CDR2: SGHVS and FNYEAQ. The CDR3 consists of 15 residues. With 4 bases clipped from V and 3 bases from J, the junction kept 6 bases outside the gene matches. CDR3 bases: TGTGCCAGCAGCTCCGGACTAGGGTTCTACAATGAGCAGTTCTTC. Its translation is CASSSGLGFYNEQFF.

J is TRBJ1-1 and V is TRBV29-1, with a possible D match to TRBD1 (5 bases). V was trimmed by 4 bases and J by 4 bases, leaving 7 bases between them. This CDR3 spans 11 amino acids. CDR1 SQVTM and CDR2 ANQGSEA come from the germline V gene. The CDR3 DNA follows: TGCAGCGTTGGCAGGGCCACTGAAGCTTTCTTT. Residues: CSVGRATEAFF.